These 29 T cell receptor beta chains were sequenced from one sample in a study of blood T cells in healthy people across ages. The second PCR ran roughly 6 to 11 cycles with a sample-barcoded 5' primer and J-beta primers. In TCRdb, the 5' RACE reads were re-called with MiXCR into one record per CDR3 protein. This repertoire shows approximately 1,700,000 distinct CDR3 sequences, more than 35% found once; its top ten account for 23%. Specimen: blood. These TCRs come from a human donor in good health.

The chain carries TRBV7-2 and TRBJ2-1; D is uncertain. In germline, CDR1 is SGHTA, CDR2 FQGNSA. V gave up 3 bases and J gave up 0 bases, with 9 bases separating them. The CDR3 runs to 15 residues. CDR3 nucleotides: TGTGCCAGCAGCTTTGCGAAGTACTCCTACAATGAGCAGTTCTTC. This sequence encodes CASSFAKYSYNEQFF.

The chain uses TRBV5-1 and TRBJ2-1, with TRBD2 identical over 7 bases. Germline CDR1 is SGHRS and CDR2 is YFSETQ. The junction had 14 bases not matched to a gene; V was cut back by 0 bases and J by 8 bases. The CDR3 loop spans 17 amino acids. In nucleotides, the CDR3 is TGCGCCAGCAGCTTGGATTCTCTAGCGGAGCCCCGGGATGAGCAGTTCTTC. Translated: CASSLDSLAEPRDEQFF.

With respect to this clonotype: Because the CDR3 is missing its conserved closing phenylalanine or tryptophan, this is likely a read error. The chain recombines TRBV7-9 with TRBJ2-7; the D call may be TRBD1 or TRBD2 (6 bases each). Germline assignment: CDR1 SEHNR and CDR2 FQNEAQ (reference sequence). V dropped 5 bases and J dropped 1 base, with 15 bases sitting between them. The CDR3 has 15 residues. The CDR3 here is CASSRGTSVSYEQYC. The CDR3 DNA sequence: TGTGCCAGCAGCCGCGGGACATCGGTATCCTACGAGCAGTACTGC.

This clonotype was seen just once. The chain is built from TRBV9 and TRBJ2-1; 9 bases fit TRBD2. The CDR3 sequence is 16 residues long. Losses at the gene ends were 0 bases for V and 10 bases for J; bases not matched to a gene: 11. CDR1 is SGDLS and CDR2 is YYNGEE in the germline V gene. In DNA, the CDR3 is TGTGCCAGCAGCGTAGTCGCGTCTAGCGGGGAAGGGGAGCAGTTCTTC. Translating gives CASSVVASSGEGEQFF.

Points on this clonotype: An end of the junction differs from the germline gene, which may be a read error. This sequence joins TRBV24-1 and TRBJ2-7; 7 bases agree with TRBD2. Germline loops: CDR1 KGHDR, CDR2 SFDVKD. The CDR3 is 15 residues long. The CDR3 DNA reads TGTGCCACCAGTGATGTCGGGACCTTAACTAGCGAGCGGTACTTC. Its protein is CATSDVGTLTSERYF.

This clonotype was recorded at least ten times. The V call is TRBV7-2, the J call TRBJ2-3; a possible D gene is TRBD2 (5 bases). The germline CDR1 and CDR2 sequences are SGHTA and FQGNSA. The CDR3 length is 17 residues. Trimming removed 3 bases from V and 0 bases from J, with 16 bases in between. CDR3 DNA: TGTGCCAGCAGCTTCCTCGTGGGAAGCGGTAGCACAGATACGCAGTATTTT. Its protein is CASSFLVGSGSTDTQYF. Using reference TRBV7-2 and TRBJ2-3 for the parts outside the CDR3, the full variable domain is GAGVSQSPSNKVTEKGKDVELRCDPISGHTALYWYRQSLGQGLEFLIYFQGNSAPDKSGLPSDRFSAERTGGSVSTLTIQRTQQEDSAVYLCASSFLVGSGSTDTQYFGPGTRLTVL.

This sequence joins TRBV4-1 and TRBJ2-1, with D possibly being TRBD2 (6 bases). Trimming pared 2 bases from V and 7 bases from J, leaving 18 bases between. This CDR3 contains 16 residues. Germline V CDR1 and CDR2: MGHRA, YSYEKL. The CDR3 protein is CASSQPTRGGSNEQFF. As DNA, the CDR3 is TGCGCCAGCAGCCAACCAACCCGTGGAGGGAGTAATGAGCAGTTCTTC.

This clonotype was seen a handful of times. V and J are TRBV7-2 and TRBJ2-3, with D maybe TRBD2 (6 bases). Germline V gene sequence: CDR1 SGHTA, CDR2 FQGNSA. The V end was cut by 6 bases, the J end by 2 bases, with 12 bases between. The CDR3 runs to 14 residues. The CDR3 is CASSSTGVTDTQYF. CDR3 DNA sequence: TGTGCCAGCAGTTCGACGGGGGTCACAGATACGCAGTATTTT.

This clonotype was counted at least ten times. This rearrangement joins TRBV5-5 to TRBJ2-7; 11 bases map to TRBD1. This CDR3 comprises 14 residues. Trimming cost V 2 bases and J 5 bases; bases outside gene matches: 3. CDR1 and CDR2 (germline): SGHKS, YYEKEE (reference sequence). CDR3 sequence: CASSLGQGADEQYF. For the CDR3, the DNA is TGTGCCAGCAGCTTAGGACAGGGGGCCGACGAGCAGTACTTC.

This chain links TRBV3-1 with TRBJ2-5; a possible D gene is TRBD1 (6 bases). Germline CDR1 is LGHDT and CDR2 is YNNKEL (reference sequence). The CDR3 extends over 14 amino acids. V lost 3 bases, J lost 7 bases, and 15 bases lay in between. The CDR3 protein is CASSQASGAGTQYF. CDR3 coding DNA: TGTGCCAGCAGCCAGGCCTCAGGGGCGGGGACCCAGTACTTC.

The rearrangement uses TRBV10-3 and TRBJ1-2, with 9 bases identical to TRBD1. Unmatched junction bases numbered 10, after V lost 4 bases and J lost 1 base. The CDR3 extends over 17 amino acids. Germline V CDR1 and CDR2: ENHRY, SYGVKD. The CDR3 reads CAISADRGIYDNYGYTF. The CDR3 DNA is TGTGCCATCAGTGCGGACAGGGGCATTTATGATAACTATGGCTACACCTTC.

Remarks on this clonotype: Compared with germline, one end of the junction differs, possibly owing to a read error. The chain employs TRBV5-6 and TRBJ2-2; 14 bases are shared with TRBD2. This CDR3 has 19 amino acids. Germline assignment: CDR1 SGHDT and CDR2 YYEEEE. CDR3 DNA: TGTACCAGCAACAATCTGGGACTAGCGGGGGCCTTTAACACCGGGGAGCTGTTTTTT. Its protein is CTSNNLGLAGAFNTGELFF.

The CDR3 bases are TGCAGTGCTCTTAGCGGGGGAAGCACAGATACGCAGTATTTT. Translating it yields CSALSGGSTDTQYF. The J gene is TRBJ2-3, the V gene TRBV20-1; 9 bases line up with TRBD2. The junction had 3 bases not matched to a gene; V was cut back by 5 bases and J by 0 bases. Germline assignment: CDR1 DFQATT and CDR2 SNEGSKA (reference sequence). This CDR3 spans 14 amino acids.

The table lists this clonotype with a few counts. The chain is built from TRBV4-3 and TRBJ2-3, with 9 bases matching TRBD2. The trim removed 4 bases at V and 2 bases at J, leaving 4 bases unmatched. The CDR3 extends over 15 amino acids. Germline lookup yields CDR1 LGHNA and CDR2 YSLEER. The CDR3 DNA follows: TGCGCCAGCAGCCGCCTAGCGGGACCCACAGATACGCAGTATTTT. Translating it yields CASSRLAGPTDTQYF.

As regards this clonotype: The junction departs from germline at one end; a sequencing error may be responsible. The chain couples TRBV12-3 or TRBV12-4 to TRBJ2-6; TRBD1 is a possible D gene (6 bases). The CDR3 covers 14 residues. CDR3 sequence: CASSQGSGADVLTF. CDR3 in DNA: TGTGCCAGCAGCCAGGGGTCAGGGGCCGACGTCCTGACTTTC.

This clonotype appeared a few times. The rearrangement uses TRBV4-3 and TRBJ1-2, with TRBD1 as a possible D gene (5 bases). V was cut by 2 bases and J by 7 bases, with 17 bases left in between. CDR3 length equals 15 residues. Looked up from germline, CDR1 is LGHNA and CDR2 is YSLEER. This chain's CDR3 is CASSQLLQGGFGYTF. CDR3 sequence (DNA): TGCGCCAGCAGCCAATTGTTGCAGGGAGGTTTTGGCTACACCTTC.

The V call is TRBV11-3, the J call TRBJ1-2, with a possible D match to TRBD1 (5 bases). Germline V gives CDR1 SGHNT, CDR2 YENEEA. Trimming removed 5 bases at V and 4 bases at J, with 23 bases between. The CDR3 is 17 amino acids. The CDR3 nucleotides read TGTGCCAGCAGCCCACACCCCTTCTTGACGGACACCTATGGCTACACCTTC. It encodes CASSPHPFLTDTYGYTF. The full variable domain, completed using reference TRBV11-3 and TRBJ1-2, is EAGVVQSPRYKIIEKKQPVAFWCNPISGHNTLYWYLQNLGQGPELLIRYENEEAVDDSQLPKDRFSAERLKGVDSTLKIQPAELGDSAVYLCASSPHPFLTDTYGYTFGSGTRLTVV.

CDR3 nucleotide sequence: TGTGCCAGCAGCCAAGCCCACGGGACAGATACGCAGTATTTT. Amino acid sequence: CASSQAHGTDTQYF. The V and J genes are TRBV4-2 and TRBJ2-3; D is unclear. V gave up 1 base and J gave up 3 bases, with 8 bases separating them. The CDR3 consists of 14 residues. Germline-derived CDR1 and CDR2 are LGHNA and YNFKEQ.

This clonotype was recorded a few times. The chain combines TRBV4-3 with TRBJ2-5, with D maybe TRBD2 (6 bases). Germline values: CDR1 LGHNA, CDR2 YSLEER. This CDR3 is built from 14 residues. The V end was cut by 0 bases, the J end by 11 bases, with 16 bases between. The CDR3 loop reads CASSQDWGVSEQYF. For the CDR3, the DNA is TGCGCCAGCAGCCAAGATTGGGGGGTTTCAGAGCAGTACTTC.

The CDR3 bases are TGTGCCAGCAGCTTGGAACAGGGGTACTTCTACGAGCAGTACTTC. This codes for CASSLEQGYFYEQYF. The chain combines TRBV5-6 with TRBJ2-4; 7 nucleotides match TRBD1. The J call is in doubt because the DNA end fits TRBJ2-7 better. The germline V gene has CDR1 SGHDT and CDR2 YYEEEE. The CDR3 spans 15 residues.

This clonotype was seen more than once but under ten times. The rearrangement uses TRBV5-1 and TRBJ2-1; TRBD1 matches 10 bases. Germline V gives CDR1 SGHRS, CDR2 YFSETQ. After removal of 3 bases from V and 5 bases from J, the junction contained 14 bases not matched to a gene. The CDR3 extends over 18 amino acids. The CDR3 region has the DNA TGCGCCAGCAGCTCACCTCACGGGACAGGGGATCCCCACAATGAGCAGTTCTTC. Its translation: CASSSPHGTGDPHNEQFF.

The V call is TRBV6-6, the J call TRBJ2-7, with 10 bases that match TRBD2. The CDR3 is made up of 13 amino acids. Trimming cost V 7 bases and J 2 bases; bases outside gene matches: 2. Germline V gene lookup returns CDR1 MNHNY and CDR2 SVGAGI (reference sequence). The CDR3 DNA reads as TGTGCCAGCACTAGCGGGAGTCCCTACGAGCAGTACTTC. It specifies CASTSGSPYEQYF.

This clonotype was detected only a few times. The chain couples TRBV20-1 to TRBJ1-1; weak D call: TRBD1 (6 bases). The V gene lost 3 bases and the J gene lost 10 bases, with 18 bases spanning the gap. The CDR3 spans 13 residues. Germline values: CDR1 DFQATT, CDR2 SNEGSKA (reference sequence). The CDR3 region is CSASGGPTPGAFF. The DNA of the CDR3 is TGCAGTGCTAGTGGGGGGCCCACCCCGGGAGCTTTCTTT.

This clonotype was found a few times. The germline gene is not matched at one end of the junction; a read error may be the cause. The chain carries TRBV7-6 and TRBJ2-5; 7 bases match TRBD1. Germline CDR1 is SGHVS and CDR2 is FNYEAQ. The CDR3 runs 13 residues. The CDR3 nucleotides are TGTGCCGGCAGCCGCCACAGGGGAGAGACCCAGTACTTC. Residues: CAGSRHRGETQYF.

J is TRBJ2-7 and V is TRBV2, with 9 nucleotides matching TRBD1. From germline, CDR1 is SNHLY and CDR2 FYNNEI. With V trimmed by 2 bases and J by 6 bases, 5 bases remained unmatched. The CDR3 loop spans 14 amino acids. The CDR3 loop reads CASSELGQGPEQYF. CDR3 in DNA: TGTGCCAGCAGTGAATTAGGACAGGGGCCCGAGCAGTACTTC.

The gene calls are TRBV25-1 and TRBJ1-2, with D possibly TRBD1 on 6 matching bases. V lost 6 bases to trimming and J lost 8 bases, with 13 bases between them. Germline V lookup: CDR1 MGHDK, CDR2 SYGVNS. The CDR3 runs to 12 residues. This CDR3 reads CASRRPGGGYTF. As DNA, the CDR3 is TGTGCCAGCAGGAGACCGGGGGGCGGCTACACCTTC.

This clonotype has ten or more counts. The chain links TRBV7-2 to TRBJ1-4; TRBD1 agrees at 7 bases. This CDR3 is built from 15 residues. Germline V gene sequence: CDR1 SGHTA, CDR2 FQGNSA. The ends lost 4 bases at V and 6 bases at J; junction bases unmatched: 8. The CDR3 nucleotides are TGTGCCAGCAGCTCTAACAGGGGAGGAGATGAAAAACTGTTTTTT. It yields the protein CASSSNRGGDEKLFF.

With regard to this clonotype: Mismatch with germline at one junction end may stem from a read error. The chain employs TRBV29-1 and TRBJ2-3, with D maybe TRBD2 (5 bases). Germline V gene sequence: CDR1 SQVTM, CDR2 ANQGSEA. The CDR3 is 15 residues long. DNA for the CDR3: TGCAGCGCTGAATCTAGCTCCCGTAGCACAGATACGCAGTATTTT. Its translation is CSAESSSRSTDTQYF.

The chain joins TRBV27 to TRBJ2-7; 8 bases map to TRBD1. J lost 3 bases, V lost 7 bases, and 11 bases had no gene match. CDR1 MNHEY and CDR2 SMNVEV come from the germline V gene (reference sequence). CDR3 length: 15 amino acids. CDR3 region: CASTPVGQGYYEQYF. CDR3 coding DNA: TGTGCCAGCACCCCTGTAGGACAGGGCTACTACGAGCAGTACTTC.